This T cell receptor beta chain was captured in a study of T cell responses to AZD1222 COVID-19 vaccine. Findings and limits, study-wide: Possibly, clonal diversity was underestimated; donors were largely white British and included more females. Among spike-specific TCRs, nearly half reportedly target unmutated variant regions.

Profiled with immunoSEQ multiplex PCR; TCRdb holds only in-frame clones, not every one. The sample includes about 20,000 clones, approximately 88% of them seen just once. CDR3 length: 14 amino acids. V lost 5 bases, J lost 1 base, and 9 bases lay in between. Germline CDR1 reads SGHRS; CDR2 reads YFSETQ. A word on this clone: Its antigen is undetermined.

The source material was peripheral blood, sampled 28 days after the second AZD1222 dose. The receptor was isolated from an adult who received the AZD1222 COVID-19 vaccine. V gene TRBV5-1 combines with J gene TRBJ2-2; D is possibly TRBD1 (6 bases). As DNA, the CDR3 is TGCGCCAGCAGAATACAGGGGAACACCGGGGAGCTGTTTTTT. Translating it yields CASRIQGNTGELFF.